What follows describes a single TCR beta chain. Its matching antigen is unknown. At one end, the junction sequence differs from germline, possibly due to a read error. These data belong to a study of molecular identifiers for immune sequencing clone quantification. Study overall: RNA, taken in replicates from around 20,000 or 100,000 naive CD8 cells, was split five ways, with four sequenced.

This CDR3 region has 13 residues. The germline V gene encodes CDR1 SGHVS and CDR2 FNYEAQ. Previously published methods and listed TCR primers were used for the bulk TCR libraries. TCRdb re-called the PCR reads with MiXCR, one entry per CDR3 protein. The data hold some 590,000 distinct CDR3 sequences, with roughly 27% observed a single time. Study observations and caveats: Spiked Jurkat TCR RNA equivalent to one cell reportedly surfaced among approximately 990,000 naive cells.

The specimen was naive CD8+ T cells from blood, with Jurkat cell RNA spiked in. Subset meaning: FACS-sorted CD8+CD4-CCR7+CD45RA+ naive T cells. The chain links TRBV7-6 to TRBJ2-1; D may be TRBD1 or TRBD2 (6 bases each). The TCR sequence derives from a human donor in good health. Some libraries in this study had Jurkat cell RNA spiked in. The CDR3 coding sequence is TGTGCCGGCAGGGGACTCAGTCTTGATGAGCAGTTCTTC. Its protein is CAGRGLSLDEQFF.